Included here is one T cell receptor beta chain sequence, with context. This entry is derived from a study of blood T cell repertoires in COVID-19. Data came from immunoSEQ multiplex PCR; TCRdb stores just in-frame clones and leaves some out. Of tens of thousands of clones in the sample, over 75% were seen once. The CDR3 has 16 amino acids. The V gene end was trimmed by 1 base and the J gene end by 7 bases; junction bases not matched to a gene: 7. Germline V gene data show CDR1 as MDHEN and CDR2 as SYDVKM. The V call is TRBV28, the J call TRBJ1-6; 7 bases match TRBD1. Sequenced sample: peripheral blood. The receptor was derived from a man aged 55 to 70 with acute or convalescent COVID-19. This chain's CDR3 is CASSLSDRRGNSPLHF. The CDR3 DNA reads as TGTGCCAGCAGTTTATCGGACAGGCGAGGAAATTCACCCCTCCACTTT.